These T cell receptor beta chains were read from a single sample in a study of blood T cell repertoires in COVID-19. Repertoires were generated with immunoSEQ multiplex PCR, while TCRdb's copy carries only in-frame clones and drops some. The data hold 250,000 to 300,000 clones, with about 85% observed a single time. The source material was PBMCs or T cells enriched from blood (not recorded which). The receptor set was obtained from a woman aged 45 to 65 who had been exposed to COVID-19. Both conserved end residues are part of each CDR3. D genes are given only for firm matches. A row's size may be missing; if present it is once, few, many or a size class.

d_gene,v_gene,abundance,j_gene,CDR3nt,CDR3aa
.,TRBV10-3,.,TRBJ1-2,TGTGCCATCAGTGAGTCGGGAGGCGCGAGGAATGGCTACACCTTC,CAISESGGARNGYTF
.,TRBV3-1/TRBV3-2,.,TRBJ1-1,TGTGCCAGCAGCCCACATAGACAGCGTAACACTGAAGCTTTCTTT,CASSPHRQRNTEAFF
.,TRBV5-1,.,TRBJ2-1,TGCGCCAGCAGCTTGCCGGTCCCCAATGAGCAGTTCTTC,CASSLPVPNEQFF
.,TRBV10-2,.,TRBJ1-3,TGCGCCAGCAGTGAGAGGGGGGGTCTCTCTGGAAACACCATATATTTT,CASSERGGLSGNTIYF
.,TRBV7-9,.,TRBJ2-2,TGTGCCAGCAGCACTTATGGGGCATCTGGAGCCGGGGAGCTGTTTTTT,CASSTYGASGAGELFF
TRBD1,TRBV4-1,.,TRBJ2-7,TGCGCCAGCAGCCAAGATAGGGGGCCTAACCTGGTTTCCTACGAGCAGTACTTC,CASSQDRGPNLVSYEQYF
TRBD2,TRBV9,.,TRBJ2-1,TGTGCCAGCAGCCCTTTAAAGGGAGGGTTGAGCGCTGAGCAGTTCTTC,CASSPLKGGLSAEQFF
TRBD1,TRBV13,.,TRBJ2-3,TGTGCCAGCAGCTCTATGACCGGGACAGGGACAGATACGCAGTATTTT,CASSSMTGTGTDTQYF
.,TRBV5-5,.,TRBJ1-2,TGTGCCAGCAGCACTCTTGACAGTAACTATGGCTACACCTTC,CASSTLDSNYGYTF
.,TRBV27,.,TRBJ2-7,TGTGCCAGCGGGTTCTTACAGGGACGCGACGAGCAGTACTTC,CASGFLQGRDEQYF
TRBD1,TRBV5-4,.,TRBJ2-3,TGTGCCAGCAGCTTGGGGGCAGGGGGCGGCACAGATACGCAGTATTTT,CASSLGAGGGTDTQYF
.,TRBV2,.,TRBJ1-2,TGTGCCAGCATAGAGACAGAAGCCTATGGCTACACCTTC,CASIETEAYGYTF
.,TRBV5-1,.,TRBJ1-2,TGCGCCAGCAGCTTGGGGACGGGGTATAACTATGGCTACACCTTC,CASSLGTGYNYGYTF
TRBD2,TRBV27,.,TRBJ2-1,TGTGCCAGCAGTTGGTCCGGGACTAGCGGCTACAATGAGCAGTTCTTC,CASSWSGTSGYNEQFF
.,TRBV5-1,few,TRBJ2-1,TGCGCCAGCAGCTCCGGTTCAGGGGCGAACTACAATGAGCAGTTCTTC,CASSSGSGANYNEQFF
.,TRBV19,.,TRBJ1-2,TGTGCCAGTAGTATGAGCGGCTATGGCTACACCTTC,CASSMSGYGYTF
.,TRBV7-9,.,TRBJ1-1,TGTGCCAGCAGCTTGAGGGATTACACTGAAGCTTTCTTT,CASSLRDYTEAFF